A single sample is the source of the 12 T cell receptor beta chains below, sequenced in a study of T cells after yellow fever vaccination. Each CDR3 protein is one row after TCRdb ran MiXCR on the 5' RACE reads. The sample records hundreds of thousands of distinct CDR3 sequences, under 25% being singletons. The sample consisted of PBMCs, taken 15 days after the yellow fever booster vaccination. These receptors came from a man younger than 45 who received the YFV17D yellow fever vaccine.

The chain uses TRBV20-1 and TRBJ2-1, with 11 bases fitting TRBD2. The CDR3 is made up of 14 amino acids. Germline CDR1 reads DFQATT; CDR2 reads SNEGSKA (reference sequence). Losses at the gene ends were 6 bases for V and 5 bases for J; bases not matched to a gene: 6. The CDR3 bases are TGCAGTGCCGCAGGGACTAGCGGAAACAATGAGCAGTTCTTC. Encoded protein: CSAAGTSGNNEQFF.

This clonotype was found many times. V usage is TRBV5-1 and J usage is TRBJ2-3; D gene ambiguous. Germline V lookup: CDR1 SGHRS, CDR2 YFSETQ. Trimming removed 6 bases from V and 3 bases from J, with 14 bases in between. The CDR3 is 14 amino acids. CDR3 in amino acids: CASTPGDPTDTQYF. The CDR3 DNA is TGCGCCAGCACCCCGGGCGATCCGACAGATACGCAGTATTTT.

This clonotype was counted only a few times. A junction end diverges from the germline sequence, so it may reflect a read error. The chain carries TRBV27 and TRBJ2-2; D is ambiguous. CDR3 length: 14 amino acids. Germline CDR1 and CDR2: MNHEY and SMNVEV (reference sequence). The CDR3 nucleotides are TGTGCCAGCAGTCTATCCCCTTTAACCGGGGAGCTGTTTTTT. Translation: CASSLSPLTGELFF.

The chain recombines TRBV27 with TRBJ2-3; no clear D gene. The CDR3 has 16 amino acids. Germline V gene lookup returns CDR1 MNHEY and CDR2 SMNVEV (reference sequence). Trimming cost V 5 bases and J 3 bases, with 18 bases left between them. The CDR3 nucleotides are TGTGCCAGCAGTGCCCTTGAGTATGTTACGACAGATACGCAGTATTTT. Protein product: CASSALEYVTTDTQYF.

This sequence joins TRBV20-1 and TRBJ2-3; possible D gene TRBD1, 6 bases. Trimming cost V 0 bases and J 6 bases, with 13 bases left between them. Germline V lookup: CDR1 DFQATT, CDR2 SNEGSKA (reference sequence). The CDR3 runs to 14 residues. The CDR3 reads CSAREASRGDTQYF. The CDR3 DNA reads as TGCAGTGCTAGAGAGGCTAGCAGGGGCGATACGCAGTATTTT.

The V and J genes are TRBV29-1 and TRBJ1-4; possible D gene TRBD1, 5 bases. CDR1 is SQVTM, CDR2 ANQGSEA, per germline. V shed 4 bases and J shed 7 bases, with 22 bases lying between them. The CDR3 runs 16 residues. The CDR3 region is CSVGGTEQNGGEKLFF. Written as DNA, the CDR3 is TGCAGCGTTGGCGGGACTGAACAAAATGGGGGTGAAAAACTGTTTTTT. Complete variable domain (other parts from reference TRBV29-1 and TRBJ1-4): SAVISQKPSRDICQRGTSLTIQCQVDSQVTMMFWYRQQPGQSLTLIATANQGSEATYESGFVIDKFPISRPNLTFSTLTVSNMSPEDSSIYLCSVGGTEQNGGEKLFFGSGTQLSVL.

This chain joins TRBV12-3 or TRBV12-4 and TRBJ2-1; 9 positions agree with TRBD1. This CDR3 has 15 amino acids. The V segment lost 4 bases and the J segment 4 bases; nucleotides outside the gene matches: 5. The CDR3 DNA sequence: TGTGCCAGCAGTTCCCGGACAGGGGATTACAATGAGCAGTTCTTC. Amino acid sequence: CASSSRTGDYNEQFF.

This chain connects TRBV7-2 to TRBJ2-1; D is perhaps TRBD2 (8 bases). This CDR3 has 15 amino acids. Germline V CDR1 and CDR2: SGHTA, FQGNSA. V was trimmed by 5 bases and J by 7 bases, leaving 18 bases between them. The CDR3 DNA reads as TGTGCCAGCAGCGAGGGGGCGGGAGGACTGAATGAGCAGTTCTTC. Its protein product is CASSEGAGGLNEQFF.

This clonotype was observed a few times. This chain links TRBV20-1 with TRBJ1-1, with 9 bases identical to TRBD1. This CDR3 is 15 amino acids long. The ends lost 5 bases at V and 1 base at J; junction bases unmatched: 8. Germline CDR1 and CDR2: DFQATT and SNEGSKA (reference sequence). CDR3 coding DNA: TGCAGTGCTGGTGACAGGGGGGCGGGGAACACTGAAGCTTTCTTT. Translation: CSAGDRGAGNTEAFF.

V gene TRBV5-1 combines with J gene TRBJ2-3; D unclear. V lost 0 bases and J lost 2, with 7 bases in between. Germline V lookup: CDR1 SGHRS, CDR2 YFSETQ. The CDR3 is 14 residues long. This CDR3 reads CASSLDYSTDTQYF. In DNA form, the CDR3 reads TGCGCCAGCAGCTTGGACTATTCCACAGATACGCAGTATTTT.

V is TRBV7-2 and J is TRBJ2-3; D ambiguous. Germline V gives CDR1 SGHTA, CDR2 FQGNSA. Trimming left V 5 bases short and J 4 bases short, with 16 bases between. The CDR3 runs 15 residues. CDR3 protein: CASSTTNALADTQYF. In DNA, the CDR3 is TGTGCCAGCAGCACCACAAACGCCCTCGCAGATACGCAGTATTTT.

This clonotype was counted between two and nine times. The V and J genes are TRBV7-2 and TRBJ1-6; weak D call: TRBD1 (5 bases). The CDR3 loop spans 15 amino acids. Germline loops: CDR1 SGHTA, CDR2 FQGNSA. The ends were cut back, 4 bases at V and 7 bases at J, with 14 bases in the middle. The chain's CDR3 is CASSWGSPQNSPLHF. The DNA for the CDR3 is TGTGCCAGCAGCTGGGGCAGTCCTCAGAATTCACCCCTCCACTTT.